A selection of T cell receptor beta chains follows, all from one sample in a study of cytomegalovirus exposure and HLA in healthy donors. Here immunoSEQ multiplex PCR was the method, and the copy in TCRdb shows in-frame clones only, minus some. The sample consists of over 120,000 clones, 94% of them appearing once. The sequencing sample was made of PBMCs. The source of these receptors is a man between 18 and 35 years old in good health and CMV-seropositive. CDR3s include the opening cysteine and the closing phenylalanine or tryptophan. D genes are given only for firm matches. Rows give clone size only sometimes, using once, few, many, or a class for an expanded clone.

TRBD1 | 15 | TRBJ1-4 | once | TRBV6-1 | CASSRRGQGDEKLFF | TGTGCCAGCAGCCGACGGGGACAGGGTGATGAAAAACTGTTTTTT
- | 16 | TRBJ1-3 | - | TRBV7-9 | CASSLARGVLANTIYF | TGTGCCAGCAGCTTAGCGCGGGGTGTATTGGCGAACACCATATATTTT
- | 15 | TRBJ2-6 | - | TRBV30 | CAWSLRGAGANVLTF | TGTGCCTGGAGTCTGCGGGGCGCAGGGGCCAACGTCCTGACTTTC
TRBD1 | 14 | TRBJ2-5 | few | TRBV2 | CASNRQGRQETQYF | TGTGCCAGCAATAGACAGGGACGTCAAGAGACCCAGTACTTC
- | 13 | TRBJ2-7 | once | TRBV29-1 | CSVYQEEGAEQYF | TGCAGCGTTTATCAGGAGGAGGGTGCGGAGCAGTACTTC
- | 12 | TRBJ1-2 | few | TRBV28 | CATDDSRFSYTF | TGTGCCACCGACGACAGCCGGTTTAGCTACACCTTC
TRBD2 | 14 | TRBJ2-2 | - | TRBV6-5 | CASRPGGSPGELFF | TGTGCCAGCAGACCGGGAGGGTCCCCCGGGGAGCTGTTTTTT
TRBD2 | 18 | TRBJ2-2 | - | TRBV23-1 | CASSQSQGSGIDTGELFF | TGCGCCAGCAGTCAATCGCAGGGTAGCGGGATTGACACCGGGGAGCTGTTTTTT
- | 17 | TRBJ2-7 | - | TRBV9 | CASSAGGGAKSVYEQYF | TGTGCCAGCAGCGCCGGAGGGGGCGCAAAGTCGGTCTACGAGCAGTACTTC
- | 19 | TRBJ1-5 | - | TRBV4-1 | CASSQVLNRAGDYDQPQHF | TGCGCCAGCAGCCAAGTACTAAACCGGGCAGGGGACTATGATCAGCCCCAGCATTTT
- | 15 | TRBJ2-5 | once | TRBV5-4 | CASSLVRAQVETQYF | TGTGCCAGCAGCTTGGTGCGGGCCCAGGTAGAGACCCAGTACTTC
- | 13 | TRBJ1-3 | - | TRBV6-1 | CASSDILGNTIYF | TGTGCCAGCAGTGATATCCTCGGAAACACCATATATTTT
TRBD1 | 15 | TRBJ2-1 | - | TRBV18 | CASSPLGQGSNEQFF | TGTGCCAGCTCACCACTGGGACAGGGATCCAATGAGCAGTTCTTC
TRBD1 | 15 | TRBJ1-5 | - | TRBV4-1 | CASSPTRTGGQPQHF | TGCGCCAGCAGCCCAACAAGGACAGGGGGCCAGCCCCAGCATTTT
- | 12 | TRBJ2-1 | - | TRBV29-1 | CSVEVTDNEQFF | TGCAGCGTTGAAGTGACTGACAATGAGCAGTTCTTC
TRBD1 | 14 | TRBJ2-3 | - | TRBV10-3 | CAISRDRETDTQYF | TGTGCCATCAGCCGGGACAGGGAAACAGATACGCAGTATTTT
- | 14 | TRBJ2-3 | - | TRBV7-2 | CASSLDGATDTQYF | TGTGCCAGCAGCTTAGATGGAGCTACAGATACGCAGTATTTT
- | 12 | TRBJ1-1 | - | TRBV28 | CASSFRVGEAFF | TGTGCCAGCAGTTTCCGGGTAGGTGAAGCTTTCTTT
- | 16 | TRBJ1-2 | once | TRBV18 | CASSPPTRSPNYGYTF | TGTGCCAGCTCACCACCAACGAGGAGTCCTAACTATGGCTACACCTTC
- | 14 | TRBJ1-5 | - | TRBV19 | CASSIPNYSGPQHF | TGTGCCAGTAGTATTCCCAACTATTCCGGTCCCCAGCATTTT
- | 13 | TRBJ1-2 | - | TRBV25-1 | CASSVDRRLGYTF | TGTGCCAGCAGTGTTGACCGACGACTTGGCTACACCTTC
- | 15 | TRBJ1-1 | - | TRBV5-1 | CASSLDGGNTGEAFF | TGCGCCAGCAGCTTGGATGGAGGGAATACGGGTGAAGCTTTCTTT
- | 12 | TRBJ2-3 | - | TRBV5-1 | CASSLDRDTQYF | TGCGCCAGCAGCTTGGATCGGGATACGCAGTATTTT
- | 13 | TRBJ1-1 | - | TRBV5-1 | CASSIGQNTEAFF | TGCGCCAGCAGCATAGGACAGAACACTGAAGCTTTCTTT
- | 13 | TRBJ1-1 | - | TRBV6-5 | CASSRWFGTEAFF | TGTGCCAGCAGTCGGTGGTTCGGGACTGAAGCTTTCTTT
TRBD2 | 16 | TRBJ2-7 | - | TRBV2 | CASSEGLGLVMHEQYF | TGTGCCAGCAGTGAAGGTCTGGGACTAGTTATGCACGAGCAGTACTTC
TRBD1 | 14 | TRBJ1-5 | - | TRBV18 | CASSLGQGNQPQHF | TGTGCCAGCTCCCTGGGACAGGGTAATCAGCCCCAGCATTTT
- | 13 | TRBJ2-7 | few | TRBV19 | CASSQDSSYEQYF | TGTGCCAGTAGCCAGGACAGCTCCTACGAGCAGTACTTC
TRBD2 | 15 | TRBJ2-3 | once | TRBV5-5 | CASSSLGLALDTQYF | TGTGCCAGCAGTAGTTTGGGACTAGCGTTAGATACGCAGTATTTT
TRBD2 | 17 | TRBJ2-1 | once | TRBV9 | CASSVDGRGGFHNEQFF | TGTGCCAGCAGCGTAGACGGGCGGGGGGGATTCCACAATGAGCAGTTCTTC
TRBD2 | 18 | TRBJ2-6 | - | TRBV5-4 | CASSSKTSGASGANVLTF | TGTGCCAGCAGCTCGAAGACTAGCGGAGCCTCTGGGGCCAACGTCCTGACTTTC
TRBD2 | 17 | TRBJ2-1 | once | TRBV7-9 | CASSSLTSGASYNEQFF | TGTGCCAGCAGCTCCCTGACTAGCGGGGCCTCCTACAATGAGCAGTTCTTC
TRBD1 | 15 | TRBJ1-4 | once | TRBV2 | CASRADRGHNEKLFF | TGTGCCAGCAGGGCAGACAGGGGTCATAATGAAAAACTGTTTTTT
- | 15 | TRBJ2-3 | - | TRBV9 | CASSVGIARTDTQYF | TGTGCCAGCAGCGTAGGTATAGCCCGCACAGATACGCAGTATTTT
TRBD1 | 14 | TRBJ2-7 | - | TRBV2 | CASSGQGVGYEQYF | TGTGCCAGCAGTGGGCAGGGGGTAGGTTACGAGCAGTACTTC
TRBD1 | 14 | TRBJ1-6 | many | TRBV2 | CASSSQGGTSPLHF | TGTGCCAGCAGTTCACAGGGGGGAACATCACCCCTCCACTTT
TRBD2 | 11 | TRBJ2-7 | few | TRBV29-1 | CSGTSSYEQYF | TGCAGCGGGACTAGCTCCTACGAGCAGTACTTC
- | 14 | TRBJ2-1 | - | TRBV28 | CASSLISSYNEQFF | TGTGCCAGCAGTTTAATCAGCTCCTACAATGAGCAGTTCTTC
TRBD1 | 16 | TRBJ2-7 | - | TRBV28 | CASTLGGGTGVYEQYF | TGTGCCAGCACCCTCGGTGGCGGGACAGGGGTTTACGAGCAGTACTTC
- | 15 | TRBJ1-2 | - | TRBV4-1 | CASSQVIQGPRGYTF | TGCGCCAGCAGCCAAGTGATCCAGGGCCCGAGGGGCTACACCTTC
- | 14 | TRBJ2-7 | - | TRBV5-1 | CASSLDGEHYEQYF | TGCGCCAGCAGCTTGGACGGAGAGCACTACGAGCAGTACTTC
TRBD1 | 17 | TRBJ1-6 | - | TRBV19 | CASSDAGTGDIYSPLHF | TGTGCCAGTAGCGACGCCGGGACAGGAGACATTTATTCACCCCTCCACTTT
TRBD2 | 16 | TRBJ2-5 | - | TRBV6-6 | CASSYSLSSGSETQYF | TGTGCCAGCAGTTACTCGCTATCTAGCGGGAGTGAGACCCAGTACTTC
- | 13 | TRBJ2-7 | - | TRBV6-1 | CASSDPHAYEQYF | TGTGCCAGCAGTGATCCACATGCCTACGAGCAGTACTTC
TRBD2 | 16 | TRBJ2-3 | - | TRBV2 | CASRRGTSGVGHTQYF | TGTGCCAGCAGACGAGGGACTAGCGGAGTAGGCCATACGCAGTATTTT
TRBD2 | 15 | TRBJ2-1 | - | TRBV18 | CASSPLAGGLNEQFF | TGTGCCAGCTCACCACTTGCGGGGGGGTTAAATGAGCAGTTCTTC
- | 12 | TRBJ2-1 | - | TRBV7-9 | CASSLRGNEQFF | TGTGCCAGCAGCTTACGGGGGAATGAGCAGTTCTTC
- | 14 | TRBJ2-5 | once | TRBV5-1 | CASSLGQLGETQYF | TGCGCCAGCAGCCTTGGACAGTTAGGGGAGACCCAGTACTTC
- | 18 | TRBJ1-6 | - | TRBV27 | CASSLTAPQGVVNSPLHF | TGTGCCAGCAGTTTAACGGCCCCACAGGGTGTTGTTAATTCACCCCTCCACTTT
TRBD1 | 17 | TRBJ1-5 | once | TRBV5-4 | CASSTQPGTGGNQPQHF | TGTGCCAGCAGCACACAGCCCGGGACAGGGGGGAATCAGCCCCAGCATTTT
TRBD2 | 17 | TRBJ2-5 | few | TRBV2 | CASSRTSGRAYQETQYF | TGTGCCAGCAGTAGGACTAGCGGGAGGGCGTACCAAGAGACCCAGTACTTC
TRBD2 | 14 | TRBJ2-7 | - | TRBV11-2 | CASSSGLASYEQYF | TGTGCCAGCAGCTCCGGACTAGCGTCCTACGAGCAGTACTTC
- | 18 | TRBJ1-5 | - | TRBV2 | CASSQYRFPQVNNQPQHF | TGTGCCAGCAGCCAGTACAGGTTCCCCCAAGTTAACAATCAGCCCCAGCATTTT